The source of this T cell receptor (beta chain) is a study of cytomegalovirus exposure and HLA in healthy donors. Whole-study results and caveats: The study flagged roughly 150 TCR beta chains as cytomegalovirus-associated.

About this clone: Antigen: not known.

Only in-frame clones appear in the TCRdb table, and some are missing; sequencing was by immunoSEQ multiplex PCR. Seen here are 50,000 to 65,000 clones, about 92% observed once, and the top ten hold 8.4%. CDR1 and CDR2 (germline): SNHLY, FYNNEI. V was pared by 1 base and J by 1 base, with 4 bases between. The CDR3 loop spans 13 amino acids. The chain employs TRBV2 and TRBJ1-1; D unresolved. The specimen was PBMCs. The clonotype originates from a young woman in good health and CMV-seropositive. CDR3 nucleotides: TGTGCCAGCAGTGAAGACAGGAACACTGAAGCTTTCTTT. It yields the protein CASSEDRNTEAFF.